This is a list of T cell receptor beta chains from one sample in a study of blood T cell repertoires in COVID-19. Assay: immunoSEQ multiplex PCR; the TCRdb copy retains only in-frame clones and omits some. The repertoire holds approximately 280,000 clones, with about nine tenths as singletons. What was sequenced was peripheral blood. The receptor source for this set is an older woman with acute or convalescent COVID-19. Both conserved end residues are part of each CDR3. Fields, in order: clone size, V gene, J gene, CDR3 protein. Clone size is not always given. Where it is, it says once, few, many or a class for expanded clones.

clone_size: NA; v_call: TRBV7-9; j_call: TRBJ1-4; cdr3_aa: CASSKGVMNEKLFF
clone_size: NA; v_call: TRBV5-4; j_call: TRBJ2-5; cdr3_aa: CASSGLGILQETQYF
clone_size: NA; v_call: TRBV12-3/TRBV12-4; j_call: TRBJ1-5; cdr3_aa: CASTRGAQPQHF
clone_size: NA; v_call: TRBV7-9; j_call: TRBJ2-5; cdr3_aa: CASSTTGGAEETQYF
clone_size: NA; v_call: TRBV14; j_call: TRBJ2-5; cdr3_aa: CASSPGRTGRETQYF
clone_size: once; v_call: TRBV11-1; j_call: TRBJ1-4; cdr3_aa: CASTIGQGRANEKLFF
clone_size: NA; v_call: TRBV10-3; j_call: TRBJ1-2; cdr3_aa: CAISGGTDANYGYTF
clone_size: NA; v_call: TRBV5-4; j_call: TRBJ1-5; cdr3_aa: CASSSQGNNQPQHF
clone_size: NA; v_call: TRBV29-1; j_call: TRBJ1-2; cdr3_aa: CSVWTGEGYGYTF
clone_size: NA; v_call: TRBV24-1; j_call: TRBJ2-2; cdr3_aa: CATRVSGAGELFF